This T cell receptor beta chain was documented in a study of human T cells and chemical hapten exposure. This clonotype was observed many times. Regarding time point: pre-sensitization, week 0. Regarding treatment: therapeutic diphenylcyclopropenone sensitization with weekly scalp DPC. TCRdb passed the RACE reads through MiXCR, listing each CDR3 protein once. The sample lists about 80,000 distinct CDR3 sequences; 14% were seen once. Trimming left V 0 bases short and J 5 bases short, with 11 bases between. Germline V gene data show CDR1 as SGHTA and CDR2 as FQGNSA. The CDR3 loop spans 14 amino acids. The chain uses TRBV7-2 and TRBJ2-7, with D hard to call. This receptor was obtained from a woman in her forties or fifties with alopecia areata. Some clones in this sample may be carry-over from other donors' samples. Material: whole blood, obtained in connection with sensitization to the hapten diphenylcyclopropenone (DPC). The CDR3 reads CASSLALGQNEQYF. The DNA for the CDR3 is TGTGCCAGCAGCTTAGCGCTTGGGCAGAACGAGCAGTACTTC.